A selection of T cell receptor beta chains follows, all from one sample in a study of T cells in Graves' hyperthyroidism and ophthalmopathy. One entry per CDR3 protein results from TCRdb running MiXCR on the multiplex PCR reads. The sample includes 550,000 to 600,000 distinct CDR3 sequences, over 15% of them seen just once. The sequencing sample was made of blood. Receptor source: a woman aged 18-29 years with Graves' hyperthyroidism. The CDR3 runs from the conserved cysteine through the conserved F or W. The D gene is left open where the match is weak. The size entry is marked missing in some rows and otherwise reads once, few, many or a size class.

v_gene	j_gene	abundance	d_gene	CDR3aa	CDR3nt
TRBV19	TRBJ1-5	many	-	CASSIPNRSNQPQHF	TGTGCCAGTAGTATTCCTAATCGGAGCAATCAGCCCCAGCATTTT
TRBV5-1	TRBJ1-4	-	TRBD1	CASSLRLISGGREKLFF	TGCGCCAGCAGCTTGCGATTAATTTCAGGGGGCCGAGAAAAACTGTTTTTT
TRBV5-1	TRBJ2-7	many	-	CASSLDRREQYF	TGCGCCAGCAGCTTGGATCGGCGCGAGCAGTACTTC
TRBV12-3/TRBV12-4	TRBJ1-1	few	-	CASLGAQAMNTEAFF	TGTGCCAGCCTTGGGGCGCAGGCGATGAACACTGAAGCTTTCTTT
TRBV4-2	TRBJ1-6	-	-	CASSQDGGITYPYSPLHF	TGTGCCAGCAGCCAAGATGGAGGGATTACCTATCCCTATTCACCCCTCCACTTT
TRBV24-1	TRBJ1-1	-	-	CATRAQGHTEAFF	TGTGCCACCAGGGCACAGGGACACACTGAAGCTTTCTTT
TRBV29-1	TRBJ1-4	few	-	CSVEATGTTNEKLFF	TGCAGCGTTGAGGCTACAGGGACGACTAATGAAAAACTGTTTTTT
TRBV4-3	TRBJ2-1	few	-	CASSQVNFRGAYNEQFF	TGCGCCAGCAGCCAAGTCAATTTTAGGGGGGCCTACAATGAGCAGTTCTTC
TRBV27	TRBJ2-7	many	TRBD2	CASSPIAGATFYEQYF	TGTGCCAGCAGTCCCATAGCGGGGGCGACGTTCTACGAGCAGTACTTC
TRBV4-3	TRBJ2-3	many	TRBD1	CASSQGTGGADTQYF	TGCGCCAGCAGCCAGGGGACAGGGGGCGCGGATACGCAGTATTTT
TRBV7-2	TRBJ2-1	-	-	CASSSLPGLHGSDEQFF	TGTGCCAGCAGCTCACTTCCGGGACTCCATGGATCGGATGAGCAGTTCTTC
TRBV11-2	TRBJ2-7	few	TRBD2	CASSFRRGEAYEQYF	TGTGCCAGCAGCTTTCGGCGGGGGGAAGCCTACGAGCAGTACTTC
TRBV29-1	TRBJ2-1	many	-	CSVIGLGSSYNEQFF	TGCAGCGTCATAGGGTTGGGGTCTTCCTACAATGAGCAGTTCTTC
TRBV29-1	TRBJ1-5	few	-	CSVGEGQDQPQHF	TGCAGCGTTGGGGAGGGGCAAGATCAGCCCCAGCATTTT
TRBV7-9	TRBJ2-2	few	-	CASSPSPGTLNTGELFF	TGTGCCAGCAGCCCATCCCCCGGGACATTAAACACCGGGGAGCTGTTTTTT
TRBV2	TRBJ2-7	many	TRBD2	CASRLTSGSAHEQYF	TGTGCCAGCAGACTAACTAGCGGGAGTGCCCACGAGCAGTACTTC
TRBV19	TRBJ1-5	-	TRBD1	CASSIIVTGLFQPQHF	TGTGCCAGTAGTATAATAGTGACAGGGCTTTTTCAGCCCCAGCATTTT
TRBV5-6	TRBJ2-7	-	-	CASSSTGGSTYEQYF	TGTGCCAGCAGCTCGACCGGGGGCTCTACCTACGAGCAGTACTTC
TRBV11-3	TRBJ2-1	many	TRBD2	CASSLEEVAGGLYNEQFF	TGTGCCAGCAGCCTAGAGGAGGTAGCGGGGGGCCTTTACAATGAGCAGTTCTTC
TRBV7-2	TRBJ2-1	once	TRBD2	CASRRLAGVGNEQFF	TGTGCCAGCAGGCGGCTAGCGGGAGTGGGGAATGAGCAGTTCTTC
TRBV28	TRBJ2-7	many	TRBD1	CASSLSGQGYEQYF	TGTGCCAGCAGTTTATCGGGACAGGGGTACGAGCAGTACTTC
TRBV27	TRBJ2-3	many	TRBD2	CASSFLAGGSSTDTQYF	TGTGCCAGCAGTTTTCTAGCGGGGGGCTCTAGCACAGATACGCAGTATTTT
TRBV12-3/TRBV12-4	TRBJ1-1	many	-	CASSFYDLRNTEAFF	TGTGCCAGCAGTTTTTATGATCTGAGGAACACTGAAGCTTTCTTT